These 32 T cell receptor beta chains originate from one sample sequenced in a study of cytomegalovirus exposure and HLA in healthy donors. The PCR had 60 Vbeta and 13 Jbeta primers. Clones were sequenced by immunoSEQ multiplex PCR, and TCRdb holds only the in-frame ones, with some missing. This sample's clone table lists around 39,000 clones. Sequences were obtained from PBMCs. The receptors stem from a male donor in good health and CMV-seronegative.

The rearrangement links TRBV5-1 to TRBJ2-1; no definite D call. V was pared by 0 bases and J by 0 bases, with 7 bases between. The CDR3 has 15 amino acids. Germline CDR1 and CDR2: SGHRS and YFSETQ. The CDR3 loop reads CASSLGRDSYNEQFF. CDR3 nucleotides: TGCGCCAGCAGCTTGGGCCGAGACTCCTACAATGAGCAGTTCTTC.

The chain is built from TRBV6-6 and TRBJ2-1; 10 nucleotides match TRBD2. Trimming removed 2 bases from V and 7 bases from J; junction bases left unmatched: 5. CDR3 size: 15 residues. Germline-derived CDR1 and CDR2 are MNHNY and SVGAGI (reference sequence). The CDR3, as DNA: TGTGCCAGCAGTTACGAGCGGGGGGGCAAAAATGAGCAGTTCTTC. This codes for CASSYERGGKNEQFF.

The chain carries TRBV5-8 and TRBJ1-5, with D unresolved. V was clipped by 0 bases and J by 5 bases, with 15 bases between them. The length of the CDR3 is 16 residues. Germline-derived CDR1 and CDR2 are SGHTS and YDEGEE. CDR3 amino acids: CASSLALGVTHQPQHF. Here the CDR3 DNA reads TGTGCCAGCAGCTTGGCTCTCGGAGTGACTCATCAGCCCCAGCATTTT.

The rearrangement links TRBV7-2 to TRBJ2-7; D perhaps matches TRBD2 (6 bases). Trimming removed 0 bases from V and 2 bases from J, with 8 bases in between. Germline CDR1 reads SGHTA; CDR2 reads FQGNSA. This CDR3 has 14 amino acids. The CDR3 protein is CASSLAPSAYEQYF. CDR3 DNA: TGTGCCAGCAGCTTAGCTCCTAGCGCCTACGAGCAGTACTTC.

The J gene is TRBJ2-1, the V gene TRBV18, with 8 bases identical to TRBD2. The germline CDR1 and CDR2 sequences are KGHSH and LQKENI. CDR3 length equals 14 residues. Trimming at V came to 8 bases and at J to 10 bases, leaving 13 bases not matched to a gene. DNA of the CDR3: TGTGCCAGCACGCCCGCCGGGACTAGTAACGAGCAGTTCTTC. Amino acid sequence: CASTPAGTSNEQFF.

The chain employs TRBV6-1 and TRBJ1-5; no definite D call. Germline V lookup: CDR1 MNHNS, CDR2 SASEGT. V lost 2 bases and J lost 6, with 11 bases in between. The CDR3 spans 14 residues. CDR3 nucleotides: TGTGCCAGCAGTGAATGGGCTGGGTTTCAGCCCCAGCATTTT. Its protein product is CASSEWAGFQPQHF.

V usage is TRBV6-5 and J usage is TRBJ1-2; 8 bases agree with TRBD1. Germline V gene data show CDR1 as MNHEY and CDR2 as SVGAGI. The CDR3 covers 13 residues. Trimming removed 6 bases from V and 3 bases from J; junction bases left unmatched: 3. CDR3 DNA: TGTGCCAGCAGCTCGACAGGGGACTATGGCTACACCTTC. Protein: CASSSTGDYGYTF.

The rearrangement links TRBV7-9 to TRBJ2-4, with D tentatively TRBD1 (7 bases). CDR1 and CDR2 from the germline V gene are SEHNR and FQNEAQ (reference sequence). The CDR3 is 17 amino acids. V gave up 4 bases and J gave up 1 base, with 17 bases separating them. The CDR3 nucleotides are TGTGCCAGCAGCTCTCGCCCCAGGGGGGAGGCCAAAAACATTCAGTACTTC. Protein sequence: CASSSRPRGEAKNIQYF.

The CDR3 here is CASSPQGAGGYTF. The CDR3 nucleotides read TGTGCCAGCAGTCCACAGGGGGCGGGGGGCTACACCTTC. V and J are TRBV27 and TRBJ1-2; 9 bases fit TRBD1. The CDR3 covers 13 residues. Germline CDR1 MNHEY, CDR2 SMNVEV (reference sequence). With 5 bases clipped from V and 8 bases from J, the junction kept 6 bases outside the gene matches.

The V and J genes are TRBV2 and TRBJ2-5; 11 bases fit TRBD2. The germline V gene encodes CDR1 SNHLY and CDR2 FYNNEI. The CDR3 has 16 residues. Trimming removed 8 bases from V and 4 bases from J; junction bases left unmatched: 12. In DNA form, the CDR3 reads TGTGCCAGCCAAGGGCTAGCGGGGGGTAGGGGAGAGACCCAGTACTTC. Residues: CASQGLAGGRGETQYF.

The chain has TRBV19 and TRBJ2-7; 7 bases align to TRBD1. The CDR3 runs to 13 residues. Trimming removed 6 bases from V and 3 bases from J; junction bases left unmatched: 5. Germline lookup yields CDR1 LNHDA and CDR2 SQIVND (reference sequence). The DNA of the CDR3 is TGTGCCAGTAGCGGGGACAGCATCTACGAGCAGTACTTC. It yields the protein CASSGDSIYEQYF.

The chain uses TRBV5-1 and TRBJ2-3, with TRBD1 matching over 9 bases. CDR1 is SGHRS and CDR2 is YFSETQ in the germline V gene. CDR3 length: 17 amino acids. After removal of 0 bases from V and 1 base from J, the junction contained 6 bases not matched to a gene. This CDR3 reads CASSLAWTGDRTDTQYF. The CDR3 DNA reads TGCGCCAGCAGCTTGGCCTGGACAGGGGATCGCACAGATACGCAGTATTTT.

This chain links TRBV7-7 with TRBJ2-3, with 8 bases that match TRBD1. V shed 4 bases and J 4 bases; nucleotides not matched to a gene: 7. The CDR3 loop spans 15 amino acids. Germline V gives CDR1 SSHAT, CDR2 FNYEAQ (reference sequence). For the CDR3, the DNA is TGTGCCAGCAGCTCAGGGGGCGCCTTGGCAGATACGCAGTATTTT. The encoded protein is CASSSGGALADTQYF.

The chain has TRBV18 and TRBJ1-5; 8 bases map to TRBD1. V lost 4 bases and J lost 8; bases outside the gene matches: 7. There are 14 residues in the CDR3. Germline V lookup: CDR1 KGHSH, CDR2 LQKENI. This CDR3 is CASSLTGGGEPQHF. The CDR3 nucleotides are TGTGCCAGCTCACTTACAGGGGGTGGAGAGCCCCAGCATTTT.

The chain is built from TRBV4-1 and TRBJ2-1; tentative D call: TRBD2 (6 bases). Germline V gene data show CDR1 as MGHRA and CDR2 as YSYEKL. The CDR3 has 15 residues. V gave up 0 bases and J gave up 6 bases, with 12 bases separating them. In DNA, the CDR3 is TGCGCCAGCAGCCAAGAGCTAGCGTGGCCCAATGAGCAGTTCTTC. Translated, it gives CASSQELAWPNEQFF.

Of note for this clone: At one of its ends the junction is not consistent with the germline gene, which may arise from a read error. This sample also contains other DNA sequences that code for the same CDR3. The chain couples TRBV2 to TRBJ1-6; perhaps TRBD1 as D (6 bases). Germline CDR1 is SNHLY and CDR2 is FYNNEI. The CDR3 is 19 amino acids. The CDR3 is CASSVPRGAGYIPDSPLHF. In nucleotides, the CDR3 is TGCGCCAGCAGTGTGCCCCGGGGGGCAGGGTATATTCCGGATTCACCCCTCCACTTT.

V is TRBV5-1 and J is TRBJ2-1; D gene ambiguous. The V end lost 0 bases, the J end lost 1 base, and 11 bases lay between the germline ends. Germline CDR1 is SGHRS and CDR2 is YFSETQ. There are 16 residues in the CDR3. CDR3 nucleotides: TGCGCCAGCAGCTTGGTCTCCGGGTGGTCCTACAATGAGCAGTTCTTC. The encoded protein is CASSLVSGWSYNEQFF.

V usage is TRBV19 and J usage is TRBJ2-3, with 11 bases lining up with TRBD2. This CDR3 is 15 amino acids long. Germline V lookup: CDR1 LNHDA, CDR2 SQIVND (reference sequence). The V and J ends lost 4 bases and 1 base, in that order; junction bases with no gene match: 1. Here the CDR3 DNA reads TGTGCCAGTAGTACGACTAGCGGGGGCACAGATACGCAGTATTTT. Encoded protein: CASSTTSGGTDTQYF.

The chain couples TRBV7-3 to TRBJ2-1, with D tentatively TRBD2 (6 bases). Germline V CDR1 and CDR2: SGHTA, FQGTGA. This CDR3 has 15 residues. Deletions cut 5 bases from V and 0 bases from J, with 11 bases between. The CDR3 DNA follows: TGTGCCAGCAGCCTAGGCGGGGACTCCTACAATGAGCAGTTCTTC. This codes for CASSLGGDSYNEQFF.

The CDR3 region has the DNA TGTGCCAGCAGCTCCTGGTGGGGGGTCTCTGGAAACACCATATATTTT. Its translation is CASSSWWGVSGNTIYF. V gene TRBV7-9 combines with J gene TRBJ1-3; tentative D call: TRBD1 (5 bases). V was trimmed by 4 bases and J by 0 bases, leaving 13 bases between them. This CDR3 region has 16 residues. CDR1 and CDR2 from the germline V gene are SEHNR and FQNEAQ (reference sequence).

The chain joins TRBV2 to TRBJ1-1; D call uncertain. This CDR3 comprises 15 residues. V lost 7 bases to trimming and J lost 5 bases, with 20 bases between them. Germline V lookup: CDR1 SNHLY, CDR2 FYNNEI. The CDR3 reads CASNTKTAGSTEAFF. In DNA form, the CDR3 reads TGTGCCAGCAATACAAAAACGGCGGGTTCGACTGAAGCTTTCTTT.

This chain uses TRBV5-1 with TRBJ2-1; 8 positions agree with TRBD2. The CDR3 length is 17 residues. The J segment lost 6 bases and the V segment lost 9 bases, leaving 20 bases of the junction unmatched. Per germline, CDR1 SGHRS and CDR2 YFSETQ. In DNA, the CDR3 is TGCGCCACCCATAACAGCGGGACGGGGGGGATCGGCAATGAGCAGTTCTTC. Translating gives CATHNSGTGGIGNEQFF.

V gene TRBV5-1 combines with J gene TRBJ1-2; D might be TRBD1 (6 bases). The ends were cut back, 3 bases at V and 0 bases at J, with 9 bases in the middle. Germline V gene data show CDR1 as SGHRS and CDR2 as YFSETQ. The CDR3 consists of 14 residues. CDR3 protein: CASSSTGANYGYTF. CDR3 in DNA: TGCGCCAGCAGCTCGACAGGAGCTAACTATGGCTACACCTTC.

The J gene is TRBJ2-7, the V gene TRBV9; possible D gene TRBD2, 6 bases. The length of the CDR3 is 15 residues. V was clipped by 0 bases and J by 3 bases, with 13 bases between them. Germline V gives CDR1 SGDLS, CDR2 YYNGEE. DNA for the CDR3: TGTGCCAGCAGCGTAGGCGGAGGGTTAGACTACGAGCAGTACTTC. Amino acid sequence: CASSVGGGLDYEQYF.

The gene calls are TRBV28 and TRBJ1-1; TRBD1 matches at 11 bases. The V gene's germline CDR1 is MDHEN and CDR2 SYDVKM. V lost 4 bases and J lost 4; bases outside the gene matches: 5. CDR3 length: 15 amino acids. CDR3 coding DNA: TGTGCCAGCAGTTCCCCCGGGACAGGGGGCACTGAAGCTTTCTTT. Its translation is CASSSPGTGGTEAFF. Full variable domain (missing parts from reference TRBV28 and TRBJ1-1): DVKVTQSSRYLVKRTGEKVFLECVQDMDHENMFWYRQDPGLGLRLIYFSYDVKMKEKGDIPEGYSVSREKKERFSLILESASTNQTSMYLCASSSPGTGGTEAFFGQGTRLTVV.

The rearrangement links TRBV5-1 to TRBJ2-1; D gene unclear. V lost 0 bases to trimming and J lost 6 bases, with 13 bases between them. Germline values: CDR1 SGHRS, CDR2 YFSETQ. The CDR3 is 15 residues long. CDR3 coding DNA: TGCGCCAGCAGCTTGGGCAATTTCGCGCCCAATGAGCAGTTCTTC. Its protein is CASSLGNFAPNEQFF.

The chain employs TRBV5-1 and TRBJ2-5, with 8 positions matching TRBD1. Judging by the DNA end, TRBJ2-7 fits better; the J call may be wrong. Germline V CDR1 and CDR2: SGHRS, YFSETQ. The CDR3 extends over 14 amino acids. The chain's CDR3 is CASSWTGRDYEQYF. DNA for the CDR3: TGCGCCAGCAGCTGGACAGGGAGAGACTACGAGCAGTACTTC.

The chain links TRBV15 to TRBJ2-7; TRBD2 agrees at 8 bases. J lost 3 bases, V lost 3 bases, and 7 bases had no gene match. The CDR3 has 15 residues. Germline V gives CDR1 LNHNV, CDR2 YYDKDF (reference sequence). CDR3 DNA: TGTGCCACCAGCAGGTCCACGGGGGGGGGCTACGAGCAGTACTTC. It encodes CATSRSTGGGYEQYF.

The V and J genes are TRBV18 and TRBJ1-4; D gene unclear. The CDR3 extends over 15 amino acids. V dropped 1 base and J dropped 6 bases, with 12 bases sitting between them. The germline V gene has CDR1 KGHSH and CDR2 LQKENI. The CDR3 coding sequence is TGTGCCAGCTCACCACAAGGAGCGCTTGATGAAAAACTGTTTTTT. Translating it yields CASSPQGALDEKLFF.

This chain joins TRBV19 and TRBJ1-5; D unclear. Looked up from germline, CDR1 is LNHDA and CDR2 is SQIVND (reference sequence). V was trimmed by 0 bases and J by 5 bases, leaving 5 bases between them. The CDR3 runs 13 residues. As DNA, the CDR3 is TGTGCCAGTAGTATAGATCCCGATCAGCCCCAGCATTTT. The encoded protein is CASSIDPDQPQHF.

The rearrangement joins TRBV6-1 to TRBJ1-1, with D uncertain. The CDR3 runs to 14 residues. The V and J ends lost 7 bases and 4 bases respectively, with 16 bases between them. Looked up from germline, CDR1 is MNHNS and CDR2 is SASEGT. In nucleotides, the CDR3 is TGTGCCAGCACCAAAGGGAGCAGGTCCACTGAAGCTTTCTTT. As protein: CASTKGSRSTEAFF.

V gene TRBV5-1 combines with J gene TRBJ2-7, with D perhaps matching TRBD2 (6 bases). Germline V gene data show CDR1 as SGHRS and CDR2 as YFSETQ. V was clipped by 5 bases and J by 7 bases, with 19 bases between them. CDR3 length equals 14 residues. CDR3 DNA sequence: TGCGCCAGCAGTCCGGGGGACGGGGTTGGTGAGCAGTACTTC. Encoded protein: CASSPGDGVGEQYF.